A selection of T cell receptor beta chains follows, all from one sample in a study of shared clonotypes between healthy human individuals. This table comes from immunoSEQ multiplex PCR, and its TCRdb copy is limited to in-frame clones, with some not included. This table has some 1.1 million clones, roughly 80% appearing once. The sample comprised memory CD4+ T cells from PBMCs. Receptors originate from a man aged 18-30 years in good health. Some clones in this sample may be carry-over from other donors' samples. Each CDR3 is given with its conserved first and last residue. Each record gives: CDR3 length, V gene, CDR3 protein.

>14|TRBV5-8
CASTRSGYSYEQYF
>16|TRBV28
CANTELAGVHTGELFF
>15|TRBV4-2
CASSQSGVNTGELFF
>18|TRBV7-2
CASSYRKGLAGDADTQYF
>12|TRBV4-2
CASSQGRETQYF
>14|TRBV5-4
CASFTPGTFNEQFF
>15|TRBV7-9
CASSVGAGLTGELFF
>12|TRBV29-1
CSIQQGAVGYTF
>13|TRBV7-3
CASSIGTGNTIYF
>15|TRBV2
CAISIPGLAGGEQFF
>13|TRBV11-1
CASSFVVGNTIYF
>12|TRBV28
CASSFEGGELFF
>15|TRBV19
CASSIASGMNTEAFF
>18|TRBV27
CASSLSGTSLLSGNTIYF
>14|TRBV18
CASSASSRAYGYTF
>16|TRBV6-1
CASSEGGRTGSYGYTF